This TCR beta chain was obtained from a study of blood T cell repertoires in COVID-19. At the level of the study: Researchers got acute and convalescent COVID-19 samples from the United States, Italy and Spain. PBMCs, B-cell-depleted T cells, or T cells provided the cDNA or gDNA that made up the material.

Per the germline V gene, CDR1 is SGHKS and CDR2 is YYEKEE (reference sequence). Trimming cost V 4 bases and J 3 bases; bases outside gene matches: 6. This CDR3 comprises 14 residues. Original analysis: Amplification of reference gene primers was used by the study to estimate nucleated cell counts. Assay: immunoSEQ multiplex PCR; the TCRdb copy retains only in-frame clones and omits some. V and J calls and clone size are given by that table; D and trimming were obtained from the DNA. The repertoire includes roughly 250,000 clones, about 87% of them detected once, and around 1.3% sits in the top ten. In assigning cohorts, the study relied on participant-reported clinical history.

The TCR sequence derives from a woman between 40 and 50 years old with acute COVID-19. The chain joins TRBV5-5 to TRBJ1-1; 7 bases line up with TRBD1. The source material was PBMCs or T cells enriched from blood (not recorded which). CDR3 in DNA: TGTGCCAGCAGCCATCCCGGGACAGACACTGAAGCTTTCTTT. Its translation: CASSHPGTDTEAFF.